Included here is one TCR beta chain sequence, with context. One entry per CDR3 protein results from TCRdb running MiXCR on the RT-PCR reads. This table holds 500,000 to 550,000 distinct CDR3 sequences, 20% to 25% found once. Germline lookup yields CDR1 LNHDA and CDR2 SQIVND (reference sequence). This CDR3 region has 13 residues. Deletions cut 2 bases from V and 5 bases from J, with 9 bases between. This sample was included in a study of response to subunit inactivated influenza vaccine. The data also belong to a second study, concerning T cells expressing NK-cell markers. That source reports: Making the TCR beta cDNA relied on 5'RACE template switching with UMIs. As a fraction of CD8+ T cells, dominant NKG2C+ clonotypes reached roughly 1.0-7.5% in six donors.

The TCR comes from a man aged 50-59 years who received an inactivated influenza vaccine. The sequencing here drew on CD4+ T cells sorted from PBMCs, taken about 12 days after vaccination. V usage is TRBV19 and J usage is TRBJ1-2; D ambiguous. The CDR3 loop is CASSIPQMYGYTF. The CDR3, as DNA: TGTGCCAGTAGTATACCGCAGATGTATGGCTACACCTTC.